This T cell receptor (beta chain) originates from a study of response to subunit inactivated influenza vaccine. V shed 0 bases and J shed 2 bases, with 10 bases lying between them. The CDR3 runs 14 residues. Germline V lookup: CDR1 DFQATT, CDR2 SNEGSKA (reference sequence). One entry per CDR3 protein, called by TCRdb with MiXCR from the RT-PCR reads. The sample has hundreds of thousands of distinct CDR3 sequences; approximately 17% are singletons. The TCR comes from a man aged 45-65 years who received an inactivated influenza vaccine. This specimen was PBMCs from blood, taken roughly 5 days after vaccination. The gene calls are TRBV20-1 and TRBJ2-5; a possible D gene is TRBD1 (6 bases). The CDR3 is CSARDYTGQETQYF. CDR3 bases: TGCAGTGCTAGAGACTATACAGGGCAAGAGACCCAGTACTTC.